The 22 T cell receptor beta chains given below trace back to one sample, sequenced in a study of T cells in Graves' hyperthyroidism and ophthalmopathy. The TCR beta CDR3 regions underwent amplification using RNA transcripts as the source. With the HTBI primer set, the TCR CDR3 went through a first round of RT-PCR. TCRdb recomputed calls from the multiplex PCR reads with MiXCR, one row per CDR3 protein. The table shows 360,000 or so distinct CDR3 sequences, with around 15% occurring only once. Sequenced: blood. The receptors originated from a woman aged 60-70 years with Graves' ophthalmopathy.

This clonotype has at least ten counts. The J gene is TRBJ2-5, the V gene TRBV5-1; D unclear. Germline CDR1 and CDR2: SGHRS and YFSETQ. The ends were cut back, 0 bases at V and 0 bases at J, with 6 bases in the middle. The CDR3 totals 14 residues. The CDR3 reads CASSLGLNQETQYF. For the CDR3, the DNA is TGCGCCAGCAGCTTGGGACTTAACCAAGAGACCCAGTACTTC. The full variable domain, in which reference TRBV5-1 and TRBJ2-5 provide the parts outside the CDR3, is KAGVTQTPRYLIKTRGQQVTLSCSPISGHRSVSWYQQTPGQGLQFLFEYFSETQRNKGNFPGRFSGRQFSNSRSEMNVSTLELGDSALYLCASSLGLNQETQYFGPGTRLLVL.

This clonotype was seen many times. The CDR3 reads CASSSKTGPRRETQYF. DNA for the CDR3: TGTGCCAGCAGCTCTAAGACAGGGCCTCGTAGGGAGACCCAGTACTTC. This chain connects TRBV7-9 to TRBJ2-5; 7 nucleotides agree with TRBD1. There are 16 residues in the CDR3. Germline V lookup: CDR1 SEHNR, CDR2 FQNEAQ (reference sequence). The V gene end was trimmed by 4 bases and the J gene end by 5 bases; junction bases not matched to a gene: 13.

This clonotype was seen repeatedly, ten times or more. V and J are TRBV7-2 and TRBJ2-1; possibly TRBD2 for D (6 bases). This CDR3 has 14 residues. The V end was cut by 1 base, the J end by 9 bases, with 13 bases between. The germline V gene has CDR1 SGHTA and CDR2 FQGNSA. CDR3 sequence reads: CASSLGSGEAEQFF. CDR3 nucleotide sequence: TGTGCCAGCAGCTTAGGGTCCGGGGAGGCTGAGCAGTTCTTC.

With regard to this clonotype: A read error may account for a junction end that differs from germline. The chain couples TRBV11-2 to TRBJ2-4, with 7 bases identical to TRBD2. Germline V CDR1 and CDR2: SGHAT, FQNNGV. This CDR3 is built from 15 residues. The CDR3 is CASSSRGGRENVQYF. In DNA, the CDR3 is TGTGCCAGCAGCTCCCGAGGAGGGAGGGAAAACGTTCAGTACTTC.

The J gene is TRBJ2-2, the V gene TRBV6-1, with TRBD2 matching over 7 bases. The CDR3 extends over 14 amino acids. V lost 6 bases to trimming and J lost 6 bases; unmatched junction nucleotides: 7. Germline V lookup: CDR1 MNHNS, CDR2 SASEGT. In DNA form, the CDR3 reads TGTGCCAGCAGGAAACTCCGGGAGGCCGGGGAGCTGTTTTTT. This sequence encodes CASRKLREAGELFF.

The chain uses TRBV7-3 and TRBJ2-3; TRBD2 agrees at 8 bases. Germline V gene lookup returns CDR1 SGHTA and CDR2 FQGTGA. V was clipped by 4 bases and J by 5 bases; unmatched bases: 8. The CDR3 is 15 residues long. The CDR3 here is CASSSSGGPLDTQYF. DNA of the CDR3: TGTGCCAGCAGCTCCTCGGGAGGGCCTTTAGATACGCAGTATTTT.

This clonotype has ten or more counts. The J gene is TRBJ1-5, the V gene TRBV6-1, with 7 bases identical to TRBD1. CDR1 MNHNS and CDR2 SASEGT come from the germline V gene. The CDR3 extends over 13 amino acids. The DNA for the CDR3 is TGTGCGGAGGGCCAGGGGGTGCATAGGCCCCAGCATTTT. Its translation: CAEGQGVHRPQHF.

The rearrangement uses TRBV29-1 and TRBJ2-3; 7 nucleotides agree with TRBD2. The germline V gene has CDR1 SQVTM and CDR2 ANQGSEA. The CDR3 is 16 amino acids. J was trimmed by 6 bases and V by 0 bases; bases with no gene match: 12. This CDR3 reads CSVEENWGEGLDTQYF. The CDR3 DNA reads as TGCAGCGTTGAAGAGAACTGGGGGGAGGGTCTGGATACGCAGTATTTT.

A remark on this clonotype: A read error may explain this, as a much larger clone is one base away. The chain has TRBV6-1 and TRBJ1-5, with 9 bases fitting TRBD1. Germline V gene lookup returns CDR1 MNHNS and CDR2 SASEGT. The trim removed 5 bases at V and 9 bases at J, leaving 8 bases unmatched. The CDR3 totals 14 residues. The CDR3 region has the DNA TGTGCCAGCAGTCCGACAGGGGGGTTTCGGCCCCAGCATTTT. It codes for CASSPTGGFRPQHF.

This clonotype occurred many times. V and J are TRBV5-1 and TRBJ1-1; unclear D gene. CDR3 size: 15 residues. Trimming shortened V by 2 bases and J by 1 base, and 12 bases separated the two germline ends. The V gene's germline CDR1 is SGHRS and CDR2 YFSETQ. Written as DNA, the CDR3 is TGCGCCAGCAGCTTTCCAAATAGGGCGAACACTGAAGCTTTCTTT. Encoded protein: CASSFPNRANTEAFF.

This clonotype has at least ten counts. The junction departs from the called germline gene at one end, perhaps through a read error. The chain uses TRBV2 and TRBJ2-7, with D tentatively TRBD1 or TRBD2 (6 bases each). From germline, CDR1 is SNHLY and CDR2 FYNNEI. This CDR3 is built from 14 residues. The CDR3 nucleotides are TGTGCCAGCATTGAAGGGGGGCGCTGGTACGAGCAGTACTTC. This gives the protein CASIEGGRWYEQYF.

In its sample, this clonotype was seen many times. The gene calls are TRBV2 and TRBJ2-1; perhaps TRBD1 as D (5 bases). The CDR3 length is 14 residues. Trimming removed 1 base from V and 9 bases from J, with 13 bases in between. From germline, CDR1 is SNHLY and CDR2 FYNNEI. The CDR3 DNA reads TGTGCCAGCAGTGAAGGGGGCTGGGTTATTGAGCAGTTCTTC. Protein product: CASSEGGWVIEQFF.

This clonotype occurred many times. The gene calls are TRBV6-1 and TRBJ2-5; D unresolved. The CDR3 has 14 amino acids. The germline CDR1 and CDR2 sequences are MNHNS and SASEGT. V lost 4 bases, J lost 4 bases, and 13 bases lay in between. DNA of the CDR3: TGTGCCAGCAGTGCCGACTTTATTACAGAGACCCAGTACTTC. It translates to CASSADFITETQYF.

This clonotype was seen ten or more times. The rearrangement links TRBV6-1 to TRBJ2-7; 7 nucleotides align to TRBD1. Germline CDR1 MNHNS, CDR2 SASEGT. The ends lost 0 bases at V and 1 base at J; junction bases unmatched: 3. CDR3 size: 15 residues. This CDR3 is CASSEAPGQSYEQYF. The CDR3 bases are TGTGCCAGCAGTGAAGCGCCGGGACAGTCCTACGAGCAGTACTTC.

The chain uses TRBV7-9 and TRBJ2-7; D might be TRBD2 (5 bases). The CDR3 spans 14 residues. V lost 1 base and J 3 bases, leaving 10 bases between the germline ends. Germline V gene lookup returns CDR1 SEHNR and CDR2 FQNEAQ (reference sequence). Here the CDR3 DNA reads TGTGCCAGCAGCTTAGTCGGGGAAAACTACGAGCAGTACTTC. The encoded protein is CASSLVGENYEQYF.

Many counts were recorded for this clonotype. The chain is built from TRBV5-1 and TRBJ2-2; 8 bases align to TRBD2. V shed 4 bases, J shed 7 bases, and the junction held 12 bases outside the gene matches. The CDR3 totals 16 residues. Germline V gene lookup returns CDR1 SGHRS and CDR2 YFSETQ. The CDR3 region is CASSGGSGTIRGELFF. Here the CDR3 DNA reads TGCGCCAGCAGCGGGGGTAGCGGGACGATTCGCGGGGAGCTGTTTTTT.

This clonotype was counted many times. Sequence at one end of the junction differs from germline and may be a read error. The rearrangement uses TRBV27 and TRBJ2-1; tentatively, D is TRBD2 (5 bases). The V gene's germline CDR1 is MNHEY and CDR2 SMNVEV (reference sequence). The CDR3 contains 16 residues. CDR3 bases: TGTGCCAGCAGTTTATTTAGCGCAACCTCCAACAATGAGCAGTTCTTC. Amino acid sequence: CASSLFSATSNNEQFF.

This clonotype was counted ten times or more. The rearrangement uses TRBV28 and TRBJ1-1; the match to TRBD1 covers 8 bases. V lost 4 bases and J lost 5; bases outside the gene matches: 9. This CDR3 spans 15 amino acids. Germline CDR1 is MDHEN and CDR2 is SYDVKM. The CDR3 sequence is CASSSGGAGSTEAFF. CDR3 bases: TGTGCCAGCAGTTCAGGGGGCGCAGGGTCAACTGAAGCTTTCTTT.

The sample holds many counts of this clonotype. The chain is built from TRBV3-1 and TRBJ2-1; D call uncertain. Germline lookup yields CDR1 LGHDT and CDR2 YNNKEL (reference sequence). Trimming cost V 3 bases and J 7 bases, with 10 bases left between them. The CDR3 length is 13 residues. For the CDR3, the DNA is TGTGCCAGCAGCCACCGGGCCCTAAATGAGCAGTTCTTC. Protein: CASSHRALNEQFF.

The sample holds many counts of this clonotype. The chain recombines TRBV6-5 with TRBJ2-7, with 8 bases identical to TRBD2. The CDR3 loop spans 15 amino acids. Germline-derived CDR1 and CDR2 are MNHEY and SVGAGI. V lost 0 bases and J lost 7; bases outside the gene matches: 8. CDR3 sequence (DNA): TGTGCCAGCAGTTACTCGCCGGGACTAGATTGGGAGCAGTACTTC. This gives the protein CASSYSPGLDWEQYF.

This clonotype was counted many times. The chain joins TRBV2 to TRBJ1-5, with TRBD1 as a possible D gene (5 bases). CDR1 is SNHLY, CDR2 FYNNEI, per germline. Trimming left V 0 bases short and J 6 bases short, with 12 bases between. This CDR3 comprises 15 residues. CDR3 protein: CASSEALRQSQPQHF. The DNA for the CDR3 is TGTGCCAGCAGTGAAGCGCTGAGACAGTCTCAGCCCCAGCATTTT.

The sample holds many counts of this clonotype. The V call is TRBV28, the J call TRBJ2-1; 12 nucleotides match TRBD2. The V and J ends lost 5 bases and 6 bases, in that order; junction bases with no gene match: 8. Germline V CDR1 and CDR2: MDHEN, SYDVKM. The CDR3 contains 16 residues. This chain's CDR3 is CASSGRLAGALNEQFF. The CDR3 DNA reads as TGTGCCAGCAGTGGGCGACTAGCGGGAGCCCTCAATGAGCAGTTCTTC.